The 3 T cell receptor beta chains listed next were all sequenced from one sample in a study of blood T cell repertoires in COVID-19. Data came from immunoSEQ multiplex PCR; TCRdb stores just in-frame clones and leaves some out. The sample includes 65,000 or so clones, roughly two thirds of them seen just once. Sample: PBMCs or T cells enriched from blood (not recorded which). These receptors all stem from a woman aged 60-75 years who had been exposed to COVID-19.

The chain joins TRBV7-3 to TRBJ2-7; 7 bases fit TRBD1. The CDR3 loop spans 16 amino acids. The V gene end was trimmed by 5 bases and the J gene end by 7 bases; junction bases not matched to a gene: 17. Germline V lookup: CDR1 SGHTA, CDR2 FQGTGA. CDR3 sequence reads: CASSMTGQLNQGEQYF. The CDR3, as DNA: TGTGCCAGCAGCATGACGGGACAGCTCAATCAGGGGGAGCAGTACTTC. Full variable domain (missing parts from reference TRBV7-3 and TRBJ2-7): GAGVSQTPSNKVTEKGKYVELRCDPISGHTALYWYRQSLGQGPEFLIYFQGTGAADDSGLPNDRFFAVRPEGSVSTLKIQRTERGDSAVYLCASSMTGQLNQGEQYFGPGTRLTVT.

The sample holds one count of this clone. The V and J genes are TRBV5-1 and TRBJ2-7; D not resolved. The CDR3 is 13 residues long. V was shortened by 0 bases and J by 3 bases, with 7 bases between the two germline ends. Germline assignment: CDR1 SGHRS and CDR2 YFSETQ. The CDR3 bases are TGCGCCAGCAGCTTGGGAGATGACTACGAGCAGTACTTC. Translation gives CASSLGDDYEQYF.

The chain employs TRBV28 and TRBJ2-5; a weak D match, TRBD1 (5 bases). Trimming took 4 bases from V and 4 from J, leaving 16 bases between them. In germline, CDR1 is MDHEN, CDR2 SYDVKM. The CDR3 covers 15 residues. For the CDR3, the DNA is TGTGCCAGCAGTTCCCGATCGACAGCCGGAGAGACCCAGTACTTC. This sequence encodes CASSSRSTAGETQYF.